This entry describes one T cell receptor beta chain. The data are from a study of cytomegalovirus exposure and HLA in healthy donors. A multiplex PCR was run with 60 Vbeta primers and 13 Jbeta primers. Sequenced by immunoSEQ multiplex PCR; TCRdb stores in-frame clones only, minus some. The data show 18,000 or so clones, roughly 70% seen once. The source is a man between 18 and 29 years old in good health and CMV-seronegative. Material: PBMCs.

The CDR3 spells CASSQEQGQRDTQYF. CDR3 sequence (DNA): TGCGCCAGCAGCCAAGAACAAGGACAAAGAGATACGCAGTATTTT. This chain uses TRBV4-3 with TRBJ2-3; possible D gene TRBD1, 5 bases. This CDR3 spans 15 amino acids. Germline CDR1 LGHNA, CDR2 YSLEER. Trimming shortened V by 0 bases and J by 5 bases, and 12 bases separated the two germline ends.